This TCR beta chain comes out of a study of blood T cell repertoires in COVID-19. Study background: PBMCs, B-cell-depleted T cells, or T cells were the source of the cDNA or gDNA that made up the material.

The V end was cut by 1 base, the J end by 0 bases, with 15 bases between. The germline V gene encodes CDR1 LGHDT and CDR2 YNNKEL (reference sequence). This CDR3 has 18 amino acids. Data came from immunoSEQ multiplex PCR; TCRdb stores just in-frame clones and leaves some out. Altogether under 200,000 clones are present, approximately 85% being singletons, with the ten largest covering 4.5% to 6.5%. This clone was observed a handful of times. The gene calls are TRBV3-1 (or the pseudogene TRBV3-2) and TRBJ2-2, with D possibly being TRBD2 (6 bases). The TCR originated in a man in his forties or fifties with acute COVID-19. The sequencing sample was made of PBMCs or T cells enriched from blood (not recorded which). The CDR3 spells CASSQGTSRLTNTGELFF. The DNA of the CDR3 is TGTGCCAGCAGCCAAGGTACTAGCAGACTCACGAACACCGGGGAGCTGTTTTTT.